This T cell receptor beta chain originates from a study of T cells in Graves' hyperthyroidism and ophthalmopathy. Study findings and constraints: Expanded thyroid clonotypes (above 0.001) were mostly also found in blood.

TCR beta CDR3 sequences were amplified from RNA transcripts. TCR CDR3 underwent first-round RT-PCR with the HTBI primer set. MiXCR, applied by TCRdb to the multiplex PCR reads, yields one record per CDR3 protein. Among a few hundred thousand distinct CDR3 sequences listed, 12% to 15% were seen once. This clonotype has ten or more counts. Antigen unknown. Uncontrolled infection, other autoimmune disease, pregnancy or lactation barred patients from enrollment. Every diagnosis used clinical symptoms, serum thyroxine and TRAb, thyroid ultrasound and orbital computed tomography. The ends were cut back, 3 bases at V and 0 bases at J, with 6 bases in the middle. CDR1 MDHEN and CDR2 SYDVKM come from the germline V gene. The length of the CDR3 is 14 residues.

The V call is TRBV28, the J call TRBJ1-3; no clear D. The source is a woman under 30 with Graves' hyperthyroidism. Sequencing was done on a sample of blood. The CDR3 DNA is TGTGCCAGCAGTTTTGAATCCTCTGGAAACACCATATATTTT. Its translation: CASSFESSGNTIYF.